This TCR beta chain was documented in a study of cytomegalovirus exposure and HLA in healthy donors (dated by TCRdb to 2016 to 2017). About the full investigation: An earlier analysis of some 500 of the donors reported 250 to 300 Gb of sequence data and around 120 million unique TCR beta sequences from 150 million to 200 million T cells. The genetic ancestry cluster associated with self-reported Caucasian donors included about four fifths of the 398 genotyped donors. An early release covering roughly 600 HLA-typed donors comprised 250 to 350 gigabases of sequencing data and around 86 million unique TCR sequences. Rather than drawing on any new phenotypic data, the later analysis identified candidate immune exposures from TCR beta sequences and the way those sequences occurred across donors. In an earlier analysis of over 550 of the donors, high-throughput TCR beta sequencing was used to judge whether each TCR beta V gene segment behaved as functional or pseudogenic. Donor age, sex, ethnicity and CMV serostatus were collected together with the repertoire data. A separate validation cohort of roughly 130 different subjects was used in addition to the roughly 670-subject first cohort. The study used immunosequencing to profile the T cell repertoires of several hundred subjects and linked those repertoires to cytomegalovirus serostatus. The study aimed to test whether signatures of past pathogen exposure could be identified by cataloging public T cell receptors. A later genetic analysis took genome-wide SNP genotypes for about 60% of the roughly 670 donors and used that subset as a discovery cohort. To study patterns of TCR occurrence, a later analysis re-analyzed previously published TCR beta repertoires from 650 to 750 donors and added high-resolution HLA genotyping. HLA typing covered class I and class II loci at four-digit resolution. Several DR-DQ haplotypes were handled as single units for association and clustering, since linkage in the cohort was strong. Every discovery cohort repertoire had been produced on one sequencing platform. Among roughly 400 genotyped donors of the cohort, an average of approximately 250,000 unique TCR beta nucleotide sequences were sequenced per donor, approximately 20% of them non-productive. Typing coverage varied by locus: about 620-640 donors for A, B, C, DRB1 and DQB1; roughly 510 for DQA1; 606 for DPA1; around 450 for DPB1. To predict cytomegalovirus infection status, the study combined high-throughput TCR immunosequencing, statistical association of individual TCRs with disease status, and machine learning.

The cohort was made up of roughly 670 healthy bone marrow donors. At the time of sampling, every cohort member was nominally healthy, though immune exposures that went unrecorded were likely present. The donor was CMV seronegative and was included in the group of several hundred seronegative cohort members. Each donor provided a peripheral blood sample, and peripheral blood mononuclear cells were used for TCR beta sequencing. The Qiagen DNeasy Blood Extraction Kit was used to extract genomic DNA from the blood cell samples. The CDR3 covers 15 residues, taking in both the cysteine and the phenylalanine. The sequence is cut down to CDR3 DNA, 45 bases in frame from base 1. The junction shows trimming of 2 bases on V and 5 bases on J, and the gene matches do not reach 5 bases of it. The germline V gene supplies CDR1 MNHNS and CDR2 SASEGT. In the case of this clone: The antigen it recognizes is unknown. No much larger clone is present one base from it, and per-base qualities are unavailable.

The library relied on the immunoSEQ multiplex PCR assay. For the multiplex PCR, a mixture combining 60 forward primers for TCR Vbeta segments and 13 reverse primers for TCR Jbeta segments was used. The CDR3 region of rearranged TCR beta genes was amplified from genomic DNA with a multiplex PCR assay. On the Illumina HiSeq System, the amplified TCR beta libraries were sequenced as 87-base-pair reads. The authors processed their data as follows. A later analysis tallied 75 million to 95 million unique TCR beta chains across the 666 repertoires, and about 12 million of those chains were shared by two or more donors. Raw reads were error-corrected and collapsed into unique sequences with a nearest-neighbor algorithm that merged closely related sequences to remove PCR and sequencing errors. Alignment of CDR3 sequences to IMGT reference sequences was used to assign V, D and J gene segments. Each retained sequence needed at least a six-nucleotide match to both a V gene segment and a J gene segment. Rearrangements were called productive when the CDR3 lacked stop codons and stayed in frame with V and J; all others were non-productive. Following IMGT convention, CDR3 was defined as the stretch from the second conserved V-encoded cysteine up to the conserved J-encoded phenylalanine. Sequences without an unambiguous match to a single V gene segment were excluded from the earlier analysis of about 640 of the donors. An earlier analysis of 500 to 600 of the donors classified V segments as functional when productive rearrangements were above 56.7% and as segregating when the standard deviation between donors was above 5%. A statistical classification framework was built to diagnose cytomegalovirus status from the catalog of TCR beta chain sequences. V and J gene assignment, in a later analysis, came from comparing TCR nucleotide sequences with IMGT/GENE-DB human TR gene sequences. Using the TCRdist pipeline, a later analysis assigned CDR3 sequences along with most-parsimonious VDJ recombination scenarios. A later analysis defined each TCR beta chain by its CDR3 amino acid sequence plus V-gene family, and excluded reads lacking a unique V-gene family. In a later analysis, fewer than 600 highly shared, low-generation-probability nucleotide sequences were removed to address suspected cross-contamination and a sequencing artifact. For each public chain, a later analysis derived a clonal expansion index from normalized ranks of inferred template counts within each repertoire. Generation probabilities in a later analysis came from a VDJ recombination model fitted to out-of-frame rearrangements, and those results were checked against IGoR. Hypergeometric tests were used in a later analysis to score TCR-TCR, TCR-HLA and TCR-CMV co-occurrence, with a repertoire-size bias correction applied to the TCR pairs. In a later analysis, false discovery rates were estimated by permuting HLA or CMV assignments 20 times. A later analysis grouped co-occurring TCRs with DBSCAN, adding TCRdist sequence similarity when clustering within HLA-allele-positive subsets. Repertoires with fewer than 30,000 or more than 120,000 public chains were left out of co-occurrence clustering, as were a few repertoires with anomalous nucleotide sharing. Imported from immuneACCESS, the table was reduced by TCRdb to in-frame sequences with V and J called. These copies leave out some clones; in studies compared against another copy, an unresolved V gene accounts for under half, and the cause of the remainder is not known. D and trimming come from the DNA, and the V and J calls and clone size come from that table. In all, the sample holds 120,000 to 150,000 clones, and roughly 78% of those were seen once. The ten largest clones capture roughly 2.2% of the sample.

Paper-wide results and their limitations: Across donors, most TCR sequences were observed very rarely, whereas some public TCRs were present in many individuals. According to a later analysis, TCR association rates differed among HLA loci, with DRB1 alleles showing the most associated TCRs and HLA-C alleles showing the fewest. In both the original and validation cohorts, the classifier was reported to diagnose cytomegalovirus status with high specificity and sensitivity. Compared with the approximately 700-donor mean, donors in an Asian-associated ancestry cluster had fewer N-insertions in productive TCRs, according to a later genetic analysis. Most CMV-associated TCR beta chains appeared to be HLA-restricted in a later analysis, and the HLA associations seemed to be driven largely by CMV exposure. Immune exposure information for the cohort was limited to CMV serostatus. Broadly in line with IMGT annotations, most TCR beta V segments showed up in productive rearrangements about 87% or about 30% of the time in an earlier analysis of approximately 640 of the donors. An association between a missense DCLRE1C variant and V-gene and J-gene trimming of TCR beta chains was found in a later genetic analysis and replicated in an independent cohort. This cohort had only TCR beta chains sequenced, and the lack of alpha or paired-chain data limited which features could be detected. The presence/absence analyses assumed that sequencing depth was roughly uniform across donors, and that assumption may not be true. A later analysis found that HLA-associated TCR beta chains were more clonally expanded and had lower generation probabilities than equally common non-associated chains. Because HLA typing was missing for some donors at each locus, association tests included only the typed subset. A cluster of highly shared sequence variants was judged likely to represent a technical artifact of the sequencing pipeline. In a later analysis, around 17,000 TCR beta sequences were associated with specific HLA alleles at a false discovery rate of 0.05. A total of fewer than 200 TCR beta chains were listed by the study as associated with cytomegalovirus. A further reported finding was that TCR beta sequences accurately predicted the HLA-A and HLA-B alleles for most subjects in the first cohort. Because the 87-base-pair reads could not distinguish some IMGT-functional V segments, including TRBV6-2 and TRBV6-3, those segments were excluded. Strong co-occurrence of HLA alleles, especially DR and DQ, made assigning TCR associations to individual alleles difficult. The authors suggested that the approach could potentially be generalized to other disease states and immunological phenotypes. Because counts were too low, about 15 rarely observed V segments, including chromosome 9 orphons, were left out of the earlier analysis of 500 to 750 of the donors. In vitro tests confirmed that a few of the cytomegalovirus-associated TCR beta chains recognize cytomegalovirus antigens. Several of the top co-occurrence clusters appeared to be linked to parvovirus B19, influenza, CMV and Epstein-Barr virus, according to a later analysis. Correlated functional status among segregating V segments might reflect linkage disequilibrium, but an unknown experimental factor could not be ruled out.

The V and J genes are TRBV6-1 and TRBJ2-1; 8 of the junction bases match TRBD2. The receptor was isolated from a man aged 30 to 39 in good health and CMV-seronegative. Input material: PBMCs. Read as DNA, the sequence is TGTGCCAGCAGTGAAATGACTAGCGCTAACAATGAGCAGTTCTTC. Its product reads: CASSEMTSANNEQFF.